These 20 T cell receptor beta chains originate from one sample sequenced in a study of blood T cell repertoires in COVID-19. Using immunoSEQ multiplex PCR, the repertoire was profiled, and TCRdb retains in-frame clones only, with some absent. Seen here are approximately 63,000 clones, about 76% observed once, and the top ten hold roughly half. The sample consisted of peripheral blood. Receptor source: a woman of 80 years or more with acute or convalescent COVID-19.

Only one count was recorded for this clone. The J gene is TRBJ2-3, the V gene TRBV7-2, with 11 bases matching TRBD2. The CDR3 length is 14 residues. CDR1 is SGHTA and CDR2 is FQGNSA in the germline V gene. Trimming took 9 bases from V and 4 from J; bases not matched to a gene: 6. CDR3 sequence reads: CASTLAGGSDTQYF. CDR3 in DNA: TGTGCCAGTACTCTAGCGGGAGGTTCAGATACGCAGTATTTT.

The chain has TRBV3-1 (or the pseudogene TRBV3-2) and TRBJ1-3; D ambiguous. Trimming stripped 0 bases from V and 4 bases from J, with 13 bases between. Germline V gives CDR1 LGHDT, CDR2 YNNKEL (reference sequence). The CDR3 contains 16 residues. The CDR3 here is CASSQDAGPPGNTIYF. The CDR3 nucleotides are TGTGCCAGCAGCCAAGACGCAGGCCCTCCAGGAAACACCATATATTTT.

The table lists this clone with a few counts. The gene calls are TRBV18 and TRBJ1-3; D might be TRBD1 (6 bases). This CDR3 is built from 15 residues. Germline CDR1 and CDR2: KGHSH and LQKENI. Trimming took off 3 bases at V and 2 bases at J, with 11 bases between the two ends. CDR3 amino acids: CASSPDQGTGNTIYF. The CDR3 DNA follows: TGTGCCAGCTCACCCGACCAGGGGACTGGAAACACCATATATTTT.

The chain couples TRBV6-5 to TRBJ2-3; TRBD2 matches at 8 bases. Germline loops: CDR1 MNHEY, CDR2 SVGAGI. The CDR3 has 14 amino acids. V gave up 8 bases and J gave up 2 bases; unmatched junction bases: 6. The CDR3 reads CASGREDNTDTQYF. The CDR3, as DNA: TGTGCCAGCGGGCGGGAGGATAACACAGATACGCAGTATTTT.

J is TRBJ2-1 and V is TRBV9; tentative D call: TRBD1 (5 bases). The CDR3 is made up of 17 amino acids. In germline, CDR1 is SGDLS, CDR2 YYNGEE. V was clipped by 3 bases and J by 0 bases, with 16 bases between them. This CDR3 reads CASSEGRDPSSYNEQFF. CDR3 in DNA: TGTGCCAGCAGCGAGGGGCGCGATCCCAGCTCCTACAATGAGCAGTTCTTC.

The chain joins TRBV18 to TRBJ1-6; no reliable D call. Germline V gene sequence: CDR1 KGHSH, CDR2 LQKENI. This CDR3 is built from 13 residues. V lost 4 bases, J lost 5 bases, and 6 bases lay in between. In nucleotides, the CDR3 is TGTGCCAGCTCACAGGGAGATAATTCACCCCTCCACTTT. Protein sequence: CASSQGDNSPLHF. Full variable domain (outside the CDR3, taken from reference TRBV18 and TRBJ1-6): NAGVMQNPRHLVRRRGQEARLRCSPMKGHSHVYWYRQLPEEGLKFMVYLQKENIIDESGMPKERFSAEFPKEGPSILRIQQVVRGDSAAYFCASSQGDNSPLHFGNGTRLTVT.

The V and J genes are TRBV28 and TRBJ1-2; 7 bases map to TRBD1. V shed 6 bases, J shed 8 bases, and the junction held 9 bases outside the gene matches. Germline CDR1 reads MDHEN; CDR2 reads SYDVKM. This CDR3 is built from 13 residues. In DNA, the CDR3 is TGTGCCAGCAGCCGAGGGGGCGAGAAGGGCTACACCTTC. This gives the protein CASSRGGEKGYTF.

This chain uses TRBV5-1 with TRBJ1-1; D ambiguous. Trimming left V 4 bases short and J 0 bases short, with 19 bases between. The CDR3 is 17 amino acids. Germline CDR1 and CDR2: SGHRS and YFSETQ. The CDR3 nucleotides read TGCGCCAGCAGCCGGGATCCCGGGATTTTAATGAACACTGAAGCTTTCTTT. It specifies CASSRDPGILMNTEAFF.

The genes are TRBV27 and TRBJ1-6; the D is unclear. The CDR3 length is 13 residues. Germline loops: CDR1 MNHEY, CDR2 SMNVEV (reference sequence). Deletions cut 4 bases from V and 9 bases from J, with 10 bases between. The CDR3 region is CASSSRNPSPLHF. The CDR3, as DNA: TGTGCCAGCAGTTCCAGAAACCCTTCACCCCTCCACTTT.

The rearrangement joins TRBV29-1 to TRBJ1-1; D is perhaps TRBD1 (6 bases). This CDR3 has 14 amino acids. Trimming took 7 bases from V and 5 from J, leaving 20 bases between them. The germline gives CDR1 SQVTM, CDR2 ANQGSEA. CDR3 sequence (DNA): TGCAGCGCTCGCAGTACAGGGTATGAGACTGAAGCTTTCTTT. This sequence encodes CSARSTGYETEAFF.

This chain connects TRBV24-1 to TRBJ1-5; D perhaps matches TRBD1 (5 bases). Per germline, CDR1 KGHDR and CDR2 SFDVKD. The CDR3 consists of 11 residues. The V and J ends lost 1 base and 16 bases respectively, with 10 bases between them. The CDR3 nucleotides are TGTGCCACCAGTGATTTCGGGACTCATCATTTT. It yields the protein CATSDFGTHHF.

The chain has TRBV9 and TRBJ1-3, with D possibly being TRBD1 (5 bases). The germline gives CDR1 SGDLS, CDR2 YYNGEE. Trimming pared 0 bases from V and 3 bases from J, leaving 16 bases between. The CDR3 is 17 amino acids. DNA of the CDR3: TGTGCCAGCAGCGTAGAAGCCCCCCGACAGAGTGGAAACACCATATATTTT. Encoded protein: CASSVEAPRQSGNTIYF. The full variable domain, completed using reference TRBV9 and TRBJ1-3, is DSGVTQTPKHLITATGQRVTLRCSPRSGDLSVYWYQQSLDQGLQFLIQYYNGEERAKGNILERFSAQQFPDLHSELNLSSLELGDSALYFCASSVEAPRQSGNTIYFGEGSWLTVV.

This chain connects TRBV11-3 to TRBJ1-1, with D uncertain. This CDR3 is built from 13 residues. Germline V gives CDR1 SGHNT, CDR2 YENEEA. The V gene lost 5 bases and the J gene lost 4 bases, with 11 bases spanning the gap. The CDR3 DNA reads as TGTGCCAGCAGCCTCCTGATGAGCACTGAAGCTTTCTTT. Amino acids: CASSLLMSTEAFF.

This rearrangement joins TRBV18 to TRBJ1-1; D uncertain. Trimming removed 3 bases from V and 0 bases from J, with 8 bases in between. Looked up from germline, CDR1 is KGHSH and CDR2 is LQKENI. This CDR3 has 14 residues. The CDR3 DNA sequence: TGTGCCAGCTCACCCCTGGAGTTGAACACTGAAGCTTTCTTT. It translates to CASSPLELNTEAFF.

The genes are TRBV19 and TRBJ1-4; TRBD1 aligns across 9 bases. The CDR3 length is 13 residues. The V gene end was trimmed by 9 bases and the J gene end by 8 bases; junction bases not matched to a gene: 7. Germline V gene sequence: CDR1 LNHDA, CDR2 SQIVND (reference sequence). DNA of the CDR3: TGTGCCAGCGCCGGGACAGGGTACGAAAAACTGTTTTTT. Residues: CASAGTGYEKLFF.

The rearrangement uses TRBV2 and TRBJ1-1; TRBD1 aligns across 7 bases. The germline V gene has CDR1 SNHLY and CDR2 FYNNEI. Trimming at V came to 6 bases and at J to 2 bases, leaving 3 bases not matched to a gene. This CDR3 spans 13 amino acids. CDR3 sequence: CASRRDSNTEAFF. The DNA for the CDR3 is TGTGCCAGCAGGAGGGACAGTAACACTGAAGCTTTCTTT.

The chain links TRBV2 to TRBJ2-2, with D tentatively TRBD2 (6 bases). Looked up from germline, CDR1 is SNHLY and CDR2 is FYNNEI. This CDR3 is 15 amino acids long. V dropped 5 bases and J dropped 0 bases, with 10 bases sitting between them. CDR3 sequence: CASSRLGANTGELFF. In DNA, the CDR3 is TGTGCCAGCAGTCGACTAGGGGCGAACACCGGGGAGCTGTTTTTT.

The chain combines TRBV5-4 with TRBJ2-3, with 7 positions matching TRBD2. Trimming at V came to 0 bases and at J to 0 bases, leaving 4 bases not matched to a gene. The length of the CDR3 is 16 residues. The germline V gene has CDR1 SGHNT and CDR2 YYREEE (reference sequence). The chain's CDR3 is CASSLGAGVSTDTQYF. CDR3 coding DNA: TGTGCCAGCAGCTTGGGGGCGGGAGTCAGCACAGATACGCAGTATTTT. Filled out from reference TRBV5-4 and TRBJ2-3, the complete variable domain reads ETGVTQSPTHLIKTRGQQVTLRCSSQSGHNTVSWYQQALGQGPQFIFQYYREEENGRGNFPPRFSGLQFPNYSSELNVNALELDDSALYLCASSLGAGVSTDTQYFGPGTRLTVL.

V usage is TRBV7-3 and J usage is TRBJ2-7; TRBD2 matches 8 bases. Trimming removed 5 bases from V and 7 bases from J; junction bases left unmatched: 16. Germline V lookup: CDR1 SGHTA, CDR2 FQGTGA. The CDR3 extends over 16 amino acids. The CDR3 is CASSPPGLGALGEQYF. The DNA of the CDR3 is TGTGCCAGCAGCCCCCCGGGACTAGGGGCTCTAGGGGAGCAGTACTTC.

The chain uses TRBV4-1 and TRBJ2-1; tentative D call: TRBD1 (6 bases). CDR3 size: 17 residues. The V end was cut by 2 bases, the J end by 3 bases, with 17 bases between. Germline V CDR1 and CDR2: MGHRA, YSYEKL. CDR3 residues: CASSQPIDRPDYNEQFF. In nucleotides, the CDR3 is TGCGCCAGCAGCCAACCAATTGACAGGCCGGACTACAATGAGCAGTTCTTC.